This record looks at one T cell receptor (beta chain) sequence and its context. The source of the sample is a study of T cell responses to AZD1222 COVID-19 vaccine. Generated by immunoSEQ multiplex PCR, the TCRdb table keeps only in-frame clones and is missing some. Seen here are around 190,000 clones, around 92% observed once, and the top ten hold roughly 1.4%. J gave up 7 bases and V 3 bases, and 14 bases lay outside the gene matches. The CDR3 extends over 16 amino acids. Germline V gene sequence: CDR1 SGDLS, CDR2 YYNGEE. The chain carries TRBV9 and TRBJ1-1, with 8 bases aligning to TRBD1. The sample consisted of peripheral blood, taken on day 0 of AZD1222 vaccination. The sequence was obtained from an adult in good health. This CDR3 is CASSEGPGGATIEAFF. CDR3 coding DNA: TGTGCCAGCAGCGAGGGCCCAGGGGGCGCGACGATTGAAGCTTTCTTT. Variable domain in full (rest from reference TRBV9 and TRBJ1-1): DSGVTQTPKHLITATGQRVTLRCSPRSGDLSVYWYQQSLDQGLQFLIQYYNGEERAKGNILERFSAQQFPDLHSELNLSSLELGDSALYFCASSEGPGGATIEAFFGQGTRLTVV.